This is a list of T cell receptor beta chains from one sample in a study of shared clonotypes between healthy human individuals. Only in-frame clones appear in the TCRdb table, and some are missing; sequencing was by immunoSEQ multiplex PCR. In the table there are 2 million or so clones, 95% of which are singletons. Sequenced sample: naive CD4+ T cells sorted from blood. These receptor sequences come from a man between 18 and 35 years old in good health. The CDR3 runs from the conserved cysteine through the conserved F or W.

j_gene: TRBJ2-5; v_gene: TRBV7-2; CDR3aa: CASSQYRTGTSGAQYF
j_gene: TRBJ2-7; v_gene: TRBV7-9; CDR3aa: CASSSANRVSYEQYF
j_gene: TRBJ1-1; v_gene: TRBV9; CDR3aa: CASSVGLDRGNTEAFF
j_gene: TRBJ1-5; v_gene: TRBV25-1; CDR3aa: CATPGISQPQHF
j_gene: TRBJ1-3; v_gene: TRBV2; CDR3aa: CASSERSGRVAGNTIYF
j_gene: TRBJ1-2; v_gene: TRBV6-4; CDR3aa: CASSDPRGYGYTF
j_gene: TRBJ1-1; v_gene: TRBV6-6; CDR3aa: CASSYGTGTEAFF
j_gene: TRBJ2-7; v_gene: TRBV5-6; CDR3aa: CASSFRVTANYEQYF
j_gene: TRBJ2-4; v_gene: TRBV28; CDR3aa: CASTQAHLFLAKNIQYF
j_gene: TRBJ2-3; v_gene: TRBV6-6; CDR3aa: CASVSGGHTDTQYF
j_gene: TRBJ2-3; v_gene: TRBV27; CDR3aa: CASSFHSSTDTQYF
j_gene: TRBJ2-7; v_gene: TRBV7-2; CDR3aa: CASSSRTGGYEQYF
j_gene: TRBJ2-7; v_gene: TRBV7-8; CDR3aa: CASSLTSGKASEQYF
j_gene: TRBJ1-5; v_gene: TRBV5-6; CDR3aa: CASSFRRDQPQHF
j_gene: TRBJ1-2; v_gene: TRBV14; CDR3aa: CASSLGEQGPRYGYTF
j_gene: TRBJ1-2; v_gene: TRBV10-3; CDR3aa: CAASGTEDYGYTF